The present entry profiles one T cell receptor (beta chain) with its context. The data originate from a study of blood T cell repertoires in COVID-19. As for the study in general: The analysed material was cDNA or gDNA that came from T cells, B-cell-depleted T cells, or PBMCs.

The germline V gene has CDR1 SGHVS and CDR2 FQNEAQ. Trimming cost V 2 bases and J 10 bases; bases outside gene matches: 8. The CDR3 length is 16 residues. Original data processing: Using reference gene primer amplification, nucleated cell counts were estimated. The method was immunoSEQ multiplex PCR; TCRdb's version includes in-frame clones alone and lacks a portion of them. V and J calls and clone size come straight from that table; D and trimming were deduced from the DNA. The sample records under 85,000 clones, around 80% being singletons. The specimen was peripheral blood. This TCR derives from a man older than 75 with acute or convalescent COVID-19. The chain couples TRBV7-8 to TRBJ1-6; the match to TRBD1 covers 10 bases. DNA for the CDR3: TGTGCCAGCAGCTTAAGCGGGTGGACAGGGGGGTCACCCCTCCACTTT. As protein: CASSLSGWTGGSPLHF.